The clone carrying this T cell receptor (beta chain) was detected many times. Its antigen remains unidentified. These data belong to a study of neurological immune-mediated disorders. Study-level results: The study found the most TCR clonal expansion in HTLV-1-associated myelopathy and the least in multiple sclerosis, below healthy controls. No expanded-clone CDR3 amino acid sequence recurred across subjects, suggesting private TCR-beta repertoires.

Each CDR3 protein is one row after TCRdb ran MiXCR on the 5' RACE reads. The data hold roughly 44,000 distinct CDR3 sequences, with about 6.9% observed a single time. This CDR3 has 14 residues. Germline-derived CDR1 and CDR2 are SQVTM and ANQGSEA. V was trimmed by 1 base and J by 0 bases, leaving 7 bases between them. Sequencing input: CD4+ T cells from blood. The receptor was derived from a woman between 40 and 50 years old in good health. V is TRBV29-1 and J is TRBJ2-1; D unclear. This CDR3 is CSVEGGSSYNEQFF. DNA for the CDR3: TGCAGCGTTGAAGGTGGAAGCTCCTACAATGAGCAGTTCTTC.